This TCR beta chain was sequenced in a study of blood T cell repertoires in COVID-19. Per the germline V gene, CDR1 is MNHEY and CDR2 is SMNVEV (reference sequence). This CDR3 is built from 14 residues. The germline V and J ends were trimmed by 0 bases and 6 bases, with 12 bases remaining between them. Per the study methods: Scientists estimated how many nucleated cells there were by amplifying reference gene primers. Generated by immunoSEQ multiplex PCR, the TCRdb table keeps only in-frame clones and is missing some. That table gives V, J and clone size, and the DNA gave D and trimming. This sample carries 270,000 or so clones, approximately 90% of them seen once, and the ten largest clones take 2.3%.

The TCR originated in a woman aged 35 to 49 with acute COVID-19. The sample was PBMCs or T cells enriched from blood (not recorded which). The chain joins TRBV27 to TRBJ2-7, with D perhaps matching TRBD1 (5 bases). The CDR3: CASSLSQGWREQYF. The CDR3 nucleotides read TGTGCCAGCAGTTTATCCCAGGGCTGGCGCGAGCAGTACTTC.